This section outlines one T cell receptor (beta chain) sequence together with its context. Just one base apart from a much larger clone, this may be a read error. TCRdb ran MiXCR on the 5' RACE reads and lists one entry per CDR3 protein. The table includes approximately 890,000 distinct CDR3 sequences, approximately 13% detected once. Every sampled donor was Caucasian and healthy. This specimen comes from a study of identical twins. Germline CDR1 is DFQATT and CDR2 is SNEGSKA (reference sequence). CDR3 length: 12 amino acids. Trimming took off 5 bases at V and 3 bases at J, with 10 bases between the two ends. These sequences were also reported in another study, on yellow fever vaccine responses in identical twins.

This chain connects TRBV20-1 to TRBJ1-1, with D possibly being TRBD1 (5 bases). The sequenced material came from PBMCs. The receptor's source is a woman between 18 and 30 years old in good health. The CDR3 nucleotides are TGCAGTGCTTGGCGAGGGGACACTGAAGCTTTCTTT. Protein sequence: CSAWRGDTEAFF.